The clone carrying this TCR beta chain was seen more than once but under ten times. Its antigen is unknown. The data were taken from a study of T-cell reconstitution after alpha-beta-depleted transplantation in children. General study results and limits: Alpha-beta T cells about two months after transplant reportedly derived from several hundred expanded graft clones. In some patients, recipient T cells and intrathymic progenitors surviving conditioning explained high day-60 diversity. Diversity and T-cell counts at one year after transplant derived mostly from new T cells.

Construction of the TCRbeta library involved unique molecular identifiers. TCRdb itself ran the PCR reads through MiXCR, one entry per CDR3 protein. The sample includes about 220,000 distinct CDR3 sequences, around a sixth of them seen just once. The clonotype comes from a male patient aged 2-15 years who had a stem cell transplant for acute lymphoblastic leukemia, so the T cells may come from the graft donor. Sequencing used PBMCs, mostly from graft donor cells, obtained 360 days after TCRalphabeta/CD19-depleted stem cell transplant.

The CDR3 DNA is TGTGCCAGCACCCTGGGGCCCCTCCACTTT. Amino acids: CASTLGPLHF. This chain joins TRBV7-8 and TRBJ1-6, with no clear D. The V gene's germline CDR1 is SGHVS and CDR2 FQNEAQ. This CDR3 is built from 10 residues. The ends were cut back, 7 bases at V and 13 bases at J, with 8 bases in the middle.